Reported below is one TCR beta chain. Germline assignment: CDR1 LGHNT and CDR2 FRNRAP. Trimming removed 7 bases from V and 2 bases from J; junction bases left unmatched: 19. CDR3 size: 20 residues. These data come from a study of blood T cell repertoires in COVID-19. TCRdb's table, derived via immunoSEQ multiplex PCR, lists solely in-frame clones and lacks some. The sample lists some 230,000 clones; 75% to 90% were seen once. The rearrangement joins TRBV12-5 to TRBJ2-1; 11 nucleotides agree with TRBD2. The clonotype originates from a woman of 80 years or more with COVID-19, enrolled during active disease. The material sequenced was peripheral blood. The CDR3 spells CASAIPGKGVSGGAYNEQFF. Here the CDR3 DNA reads TGTGCTAGTGCCATCCCCGGAAAAGGGGTTAGCGGGGGGGCCTACAATGAGCAGTTCTTC.